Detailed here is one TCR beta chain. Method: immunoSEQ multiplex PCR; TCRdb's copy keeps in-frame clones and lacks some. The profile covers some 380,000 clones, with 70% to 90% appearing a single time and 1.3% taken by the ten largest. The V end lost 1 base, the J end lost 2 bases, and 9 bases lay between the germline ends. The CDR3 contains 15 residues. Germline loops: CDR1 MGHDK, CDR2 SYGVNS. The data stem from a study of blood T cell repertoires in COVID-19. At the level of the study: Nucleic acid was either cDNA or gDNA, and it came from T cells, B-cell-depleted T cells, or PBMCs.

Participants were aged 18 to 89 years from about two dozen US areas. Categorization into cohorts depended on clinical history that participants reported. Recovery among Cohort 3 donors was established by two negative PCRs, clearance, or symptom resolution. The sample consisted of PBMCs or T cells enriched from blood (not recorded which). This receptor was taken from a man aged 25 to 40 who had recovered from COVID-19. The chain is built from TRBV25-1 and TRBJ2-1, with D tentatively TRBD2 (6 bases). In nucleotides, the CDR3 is TGTGCCAGCAGTGAATGGGGGGAGCCCTACAATGAGCAGTTCTTC. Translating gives CASSEWGEPYNEQFF.